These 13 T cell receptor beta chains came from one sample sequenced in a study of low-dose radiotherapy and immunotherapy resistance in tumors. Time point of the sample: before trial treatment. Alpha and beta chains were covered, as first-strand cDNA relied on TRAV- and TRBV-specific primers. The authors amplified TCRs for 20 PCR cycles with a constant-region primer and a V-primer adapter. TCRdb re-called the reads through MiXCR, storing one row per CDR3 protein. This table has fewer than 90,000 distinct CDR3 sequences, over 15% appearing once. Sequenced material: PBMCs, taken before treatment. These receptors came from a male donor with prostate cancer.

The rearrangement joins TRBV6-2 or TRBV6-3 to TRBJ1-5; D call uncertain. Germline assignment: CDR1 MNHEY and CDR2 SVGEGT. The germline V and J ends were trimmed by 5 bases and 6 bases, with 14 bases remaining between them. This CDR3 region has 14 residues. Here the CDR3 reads CASSAVGYPQPQHF. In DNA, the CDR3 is TGTGCCAGCAGTGCCGTCGGGTATCCTCAGCCCCAGCATTTT.

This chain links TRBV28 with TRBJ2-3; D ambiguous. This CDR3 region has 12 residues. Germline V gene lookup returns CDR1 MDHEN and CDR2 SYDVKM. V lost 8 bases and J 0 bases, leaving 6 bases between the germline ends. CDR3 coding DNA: TGTGCCAGCCGGGTAAGCACAGATACGCAGTATTTT. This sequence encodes CASRVSTDTQYF.

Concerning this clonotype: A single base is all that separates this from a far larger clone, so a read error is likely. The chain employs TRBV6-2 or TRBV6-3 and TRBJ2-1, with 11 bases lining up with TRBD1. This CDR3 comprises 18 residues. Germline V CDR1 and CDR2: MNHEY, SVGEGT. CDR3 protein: CVSRSQSAGTGGYNEQFF. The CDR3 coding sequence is TGTGTCAGCAGATCTCAATCCGCCGGGACAGGGGGCTACAATGAGCAGTTCTTC.

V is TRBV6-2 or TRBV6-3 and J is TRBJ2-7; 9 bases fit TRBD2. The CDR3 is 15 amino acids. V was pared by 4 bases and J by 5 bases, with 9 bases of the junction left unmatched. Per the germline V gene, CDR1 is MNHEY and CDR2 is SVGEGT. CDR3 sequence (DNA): TGTGCCAGCAGTTTAGATAGCGGGAGAGCGGACGAGCAGTACTTC. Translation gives CASSLDSGRADEQYF.

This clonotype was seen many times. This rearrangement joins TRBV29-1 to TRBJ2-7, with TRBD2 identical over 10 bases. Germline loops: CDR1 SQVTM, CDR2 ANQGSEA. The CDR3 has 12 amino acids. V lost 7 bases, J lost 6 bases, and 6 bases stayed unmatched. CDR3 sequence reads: CSGTSGVGEQYF. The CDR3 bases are TGCAGCGGGACTAGCGGAGTCGGCGAGCAGTACTTC.

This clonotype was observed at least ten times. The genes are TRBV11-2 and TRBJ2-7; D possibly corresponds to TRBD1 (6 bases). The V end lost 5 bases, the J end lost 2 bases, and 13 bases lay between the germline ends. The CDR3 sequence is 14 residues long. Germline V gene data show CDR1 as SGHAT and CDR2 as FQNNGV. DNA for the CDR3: TGTGCCAGCAGCGACCGGACAGCAACCTACGAGCAGTACTTC. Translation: CASSDRTATYEQYF.

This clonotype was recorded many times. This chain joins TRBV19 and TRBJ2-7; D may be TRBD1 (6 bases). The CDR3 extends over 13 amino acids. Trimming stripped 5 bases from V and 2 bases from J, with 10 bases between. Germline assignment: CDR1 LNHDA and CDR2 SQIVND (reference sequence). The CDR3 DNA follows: TGTGCCAGTAGTGTTGGACAGACCTACGAGCAGTACTTC. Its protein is CASSVGQTYEQYF.

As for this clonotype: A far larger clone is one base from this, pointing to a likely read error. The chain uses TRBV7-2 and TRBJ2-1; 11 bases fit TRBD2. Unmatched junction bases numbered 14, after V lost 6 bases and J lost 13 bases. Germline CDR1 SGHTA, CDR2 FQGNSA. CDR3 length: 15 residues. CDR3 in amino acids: CASSFSGGAGETQFF. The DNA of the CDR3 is TGTGCCAGCAGTTTTAGCGGGGGGGCCGGGGAGACCCAGTTCTTC.

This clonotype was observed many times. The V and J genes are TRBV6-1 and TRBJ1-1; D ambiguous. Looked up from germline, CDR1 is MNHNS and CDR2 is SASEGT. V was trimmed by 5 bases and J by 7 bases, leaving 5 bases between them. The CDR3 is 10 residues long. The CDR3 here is CASSSFEAFF. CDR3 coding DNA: TGTGCCAGCAGTTCCTTTGAAGCTTTCTTT.

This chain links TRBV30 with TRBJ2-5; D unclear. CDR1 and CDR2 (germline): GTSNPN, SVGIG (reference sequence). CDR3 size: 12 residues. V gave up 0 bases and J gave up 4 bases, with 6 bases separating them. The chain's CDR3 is CAWSVWRETQYF. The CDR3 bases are TGTGCCTGGAGTGTTTGGCGAGAGACCCAGTACTTC.

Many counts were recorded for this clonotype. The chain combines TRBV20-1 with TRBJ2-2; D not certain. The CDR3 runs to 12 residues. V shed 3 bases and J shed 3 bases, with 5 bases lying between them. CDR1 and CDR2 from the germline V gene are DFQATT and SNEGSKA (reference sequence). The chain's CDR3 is CSASQDTGELFF. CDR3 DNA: TGCAGTGCTAGCCAGGACACCGGGGAGCTGTTTTTT.

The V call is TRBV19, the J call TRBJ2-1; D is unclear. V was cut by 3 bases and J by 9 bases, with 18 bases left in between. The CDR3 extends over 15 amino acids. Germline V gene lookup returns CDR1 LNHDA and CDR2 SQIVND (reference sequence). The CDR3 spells CASSILDTLDGEQFF. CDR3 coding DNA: TGTGCCAGTAGTATTTTAGACACCCTAGATGGTGAGCAGTTCTTC.

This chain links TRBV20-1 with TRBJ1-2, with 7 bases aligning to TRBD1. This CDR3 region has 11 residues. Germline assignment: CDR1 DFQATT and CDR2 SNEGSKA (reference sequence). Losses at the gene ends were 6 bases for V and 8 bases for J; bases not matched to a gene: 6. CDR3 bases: TGCAGTGCCCGACAGGGAACAGGCTACACCTTC. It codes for CSARQGTGYTF.